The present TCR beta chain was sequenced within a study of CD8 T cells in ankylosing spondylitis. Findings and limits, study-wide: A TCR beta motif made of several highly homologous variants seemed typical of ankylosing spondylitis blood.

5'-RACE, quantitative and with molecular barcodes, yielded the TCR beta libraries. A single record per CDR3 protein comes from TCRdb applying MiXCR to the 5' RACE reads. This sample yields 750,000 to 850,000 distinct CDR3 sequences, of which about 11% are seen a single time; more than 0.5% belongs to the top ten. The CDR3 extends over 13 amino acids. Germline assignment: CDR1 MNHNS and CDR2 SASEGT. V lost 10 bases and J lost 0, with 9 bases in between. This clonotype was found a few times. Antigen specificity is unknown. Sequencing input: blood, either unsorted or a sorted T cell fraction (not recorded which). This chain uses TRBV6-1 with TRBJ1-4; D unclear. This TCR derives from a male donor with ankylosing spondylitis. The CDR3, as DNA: TGTGCCACCCGGGATTCAACTAATGAAAAACTGTTTTTT. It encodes CATRDSTNEKLFF.